A selection of T cell receptor beta chains follows, all from one sample in a study of T cells after yellow fever vaccination. TCRdb fed the 5' RACE reads into MiXCR, producing one record per CDR3 protein. The sample shows 120,000 or so distinct CDR3 sequences, 12% to 15% of them seen only once. Sequencing used CD8+ T cells sorted from PBMCs, obtained 5 days after the yellow fever booster vaccination. The origin of the receptors is a man aged 18 to 30 who received the YFV17D yellow fever vaccine. The CDR3 runs from the conserved cysteine through the conserved F or W. A D gene is named only where the DNA matches it firmly. Clone size appears in some rows only: once, few, many, or a class for an expanded clone.

j_call clone_size v_call d_call cdr3_nt cdr3_aa
TRBJ2-2 NA TRBV7-9 NA TGTGCCAGCAGCTCGAGGGGTGGCAACGGGGAGCTGTTTTTT CASSSRGGNGELFF
TRBJ2-7 NA TRBV19 TRBD1 TGTGCCACCACGACAGGGGGGACCTCCGAGCAGTACTTC CATTTGGTSEQYF
TRBJ1-2 few TRBV5-5 NA TGTGCCAGCACCAAACACCCGGACGGTGGCTACACCTTC CASTKHPDGGYTF
TRBJ2-5 NA TRBV27 NA TGTGCCAGCAGCCCAGCCGCGTATCAAGAGACCCAGTACTTC CASSPAAYQETQYF
TRBJ2-3 many TRBV15 NA TGTGCCACCCCCCTTACGGGGGAGAACACAGATACGCAGTATTTT CATPLTGENTDTQYF
TRBJ2-7 few TRBV19 NA TGTGCCAGTAGTATTCTCGCTACTGCCTACGAGCAGTACTTC CASSILATAYEQYF
TRBJ2-1 few TRBV7-6 TRBD2 TGTGCCAGCAGCTTAGCCTCCCCCCCTAGCGGGGGCCCCAATGAGCAGTTCTTC CASSLASPPSGGPNEQFF
TRBJ2-3 NA TRBV9 TRBD2 TGTGCCAGCAGCCCTAGGACTAGCGGGGGGATCACAGATACGCAGTATTTT CASSPRTSGGITDTQYF
TRBJ2-1 many TRBV29-1 NA TGCAGCGTTCCCCCTCCCACAGGGAGCTACAATGAGCAGTTCTTC CSVPPPTGSYNEQFF
TRBJ2-7 few TRBV6-1 TRBD2 TGTGCCAGCCGTGTAGGGAGGACTAGCGGGGCCTACGAGCAGTACTTC CASRVGRTSGAYEQYF
TRBJ1-1 few TRBV5-1 TRBD1 TGCGCCAGCAGCACGGGGACAGGCGGGAACACTGAAGCTTTCTTT CASSTGTGGNTEAFF
TRBJ2-3 few TRBV6-2/TRBV6-3 NA TGTGCCAGCAATTGGGGACCCTACTTCCGAATGGGAGATACGCAGTATTTT CASNWGPYFRMGDTQYF
TRBJ1-2 NA TRBV9 NA TGTGCCAGCAGGGACAGTCCTAACTATGGCTACACCTTC CASRDSPNYGYTF
TRBJ2-1 few TRBV19 NA TGTGCCAGTAGCCGGCTCAGGGATTACACTAACAATGAGCAGTTCTTC CASSRLRDYTNNEQFF
TRBJ1-1 few TRBV12-3/TRBV12-4 NA TGTGCCAGCAGTTCGACAGGAAACATGAACACTGAAGCTTTCTTT CASSSTGNMNTEAFF
TRBJ1-1 few TRBV7-9 NA TGTGCCAGCAGCGGGACTGCTGGGGGCACTGAAGCTTTCTTT CASSGTAGGTEAFF
TRBJ1-2 few TRBV5-1 NA TGCGCCAGCAGCTTTAGTATCCACATTCCCTACTATGGCTACACCTTC CASSFSIHIPYYGYTF
TRBJ2-4 NA TRBV7-8 TRBD2 TGTGCCAGCAGCGGACCCGGGACTAGTATCGGCATTCAGTACTTC CASSGPGTSIGIQYF
TRBJ2-7 NA TRBV5-1 TRBD1 TGCGCCAGCAGCTTAGGACAGGGGGTAAAGAACGAGCAGTACTTC CASSLGQGVKNEQYF
TRBJ1-6 NA TRBV4-2 NA TGTGCCAGCAGCCAAGATCGACAGGCTAATTCACCCCTCCACTTT CASSQDRQANSPLHF
TRBJ1-1 few TRBV12-3/TRBV12-4 NA TGTGCCAGCAGACTGGGAGGGGGCACTGAAGCTTTCTTT CASRLGGGTEAFF
TRBJ2-1 few TRBV4-1 TRBD2 TGCGCCAGCAGCCAATCTAGCGGGGGTACCGATGAGCAGTTCTTC CASSQSSGGTDEQFF
TRBJ1-5 NA TRBV7-9 NA TGTGCCAGCAGCTGGGGCCATTCGCAGCCCCAGCATTTT CASSWGHSQPQHF
TRBJ2-7 few TRBV7-9 NA TGTGCCAGCAGCTTATTTGGGCAGGGGAGCTCGTACGAGCAGTACTTC CASSLFGQGSSYEQYF
TRBJ2-1 many TRBV4-2 NA TGTGCCAGCAGCCAAGACGGAAGTATCGGACTTTCCTACAATGAGCAGTTCTTC CASSQDGSIGLSYNEQFF
TRBJ2-1 few TRBV5-1 NA TGCGCCAGCAGCTTAGGCTCACCCCCCTACAATGAGCAGTTCTTC CASSLGSPPYNEQFF
TRBJ2-1 many TRBV12-3/TRBV12-4 NA TGTGCCAGCAGCCGGAACACAGGGTATGACAATGAGCAGTTCTTC CASSRNTGYDNEQFF
TRBJ2-5 few TRBV5-1 NA TGCGCCAGCAGCGGCAGGGGAAGGGAGACCCAGTACTTC CASSGRGRETQYF